The subject of this entry is one T cell receptor beta chain. After removal of 5 bases from V and 1 base from J, the junction contained 7 bases not matched to a gene. Germline V gene data show CDR1 as KGHDR and CDR2 as SFDVKD. This CDR3 region has 16 residues. Original data processing: Amplification of reference gene primers was used by the study to estimate nucleated cell counts. The method was immunoSEQ multiplex PCR; TCRdb's version includes in-frame clones alone and lacks a portion of them. D and trimming come from the DNA, and the V and J calls and clone size come from that table. There are 200,000 to 300,000 clones in the sample; about 80% occur only once, and about 10% lies in the top ten. The entry originates in a study of blood T cell repertoires in COVID-19.

What was sequenced was peripheral blood. The sequence was obtained from a man older than 75 with acute or convalescent COVID-19. This chain connects TRBV24-1 to TRBJ1-5; 7 nucleotides match TRBD1. CDR3 nucleotides: TGTGCCACCAGTGCCTCAGACAGGGTGAGCAATCAGCCCCAGCATTTT. This encodes CATSASDRVSNQPQHF.